The T cell receptor beta chain described here comes from a study of T cell responses to AZD1222 COVID-19 vaccine. On the study more broadly: Researchers grouped second doses given at about 4 or about 12 weeks into one pool.

Points from the study as a whole: Clonal diversity may have been underestimated, and the donors were mostly white British, with more females than males. Nearly half of the spike-specific TCRs reportedly recognize variant regions that carry no mutations. CD4 TCRs associated with vaccination spanned spike, dominating at 160-218 and 743-854.

This CDR3 has 15 amino acids. Trimming removed 5 bases from V and 2 bases from J, with 16 bases in between. Germline CDR1 SEHNR, CDR2 FQNEAQ (reference sequence). To note about this clone: Its antigen is still unknown.

The table came from immunoSEQ multiplex PCR; TCRdb's copy has only in-frame clones and leaves some out. The sample consists of about 120,000 clones, roughly nine tenths of them appearing once. This chain links TRBV7-9 with TRBJ2-7; a possible D gene is TRBD1 (6 bases). Here the sequenced sample was peripheral blood, taken on day 0 of AZD1222 vaccination. This TCR was sampled from an adult in good health. CDR3 DNA: TGTGCCAGCAGCCTAGGACAGAGCCCCACCTACGAGCAGTACTTC. Residues: CASSLGQSPTYEQYF.